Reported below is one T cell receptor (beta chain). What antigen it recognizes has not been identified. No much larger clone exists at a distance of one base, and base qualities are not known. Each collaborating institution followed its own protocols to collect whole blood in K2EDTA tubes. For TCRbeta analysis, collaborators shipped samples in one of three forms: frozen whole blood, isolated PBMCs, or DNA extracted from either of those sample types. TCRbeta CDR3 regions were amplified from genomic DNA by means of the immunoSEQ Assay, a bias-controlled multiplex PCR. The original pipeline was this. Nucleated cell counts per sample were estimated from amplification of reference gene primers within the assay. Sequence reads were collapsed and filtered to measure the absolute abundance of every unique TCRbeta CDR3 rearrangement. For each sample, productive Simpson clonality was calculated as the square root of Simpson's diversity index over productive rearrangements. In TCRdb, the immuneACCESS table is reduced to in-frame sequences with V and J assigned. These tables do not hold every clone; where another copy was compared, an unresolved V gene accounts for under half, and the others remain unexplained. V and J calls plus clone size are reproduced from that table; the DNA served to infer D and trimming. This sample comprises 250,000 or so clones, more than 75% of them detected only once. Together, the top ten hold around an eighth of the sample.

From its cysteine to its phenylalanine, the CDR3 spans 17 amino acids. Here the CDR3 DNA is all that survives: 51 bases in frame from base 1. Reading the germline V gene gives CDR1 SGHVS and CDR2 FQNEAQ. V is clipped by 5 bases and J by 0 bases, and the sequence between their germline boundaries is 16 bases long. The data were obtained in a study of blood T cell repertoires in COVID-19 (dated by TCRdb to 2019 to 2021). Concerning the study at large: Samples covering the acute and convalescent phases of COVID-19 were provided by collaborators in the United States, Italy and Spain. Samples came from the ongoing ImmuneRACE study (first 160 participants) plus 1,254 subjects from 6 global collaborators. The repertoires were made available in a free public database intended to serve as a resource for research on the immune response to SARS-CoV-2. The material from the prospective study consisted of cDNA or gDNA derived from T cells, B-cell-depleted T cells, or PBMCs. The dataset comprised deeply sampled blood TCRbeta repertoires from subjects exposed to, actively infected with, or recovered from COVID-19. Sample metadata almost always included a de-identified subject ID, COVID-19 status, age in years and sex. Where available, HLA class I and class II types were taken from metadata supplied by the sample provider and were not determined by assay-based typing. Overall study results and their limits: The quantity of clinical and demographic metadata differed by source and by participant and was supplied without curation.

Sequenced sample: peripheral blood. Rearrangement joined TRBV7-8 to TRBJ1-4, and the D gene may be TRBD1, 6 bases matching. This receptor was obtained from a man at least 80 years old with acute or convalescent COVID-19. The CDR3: CASSLGQLEPTNEKLFF. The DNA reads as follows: TGTGCCAGCAGCCTCGGACAGTTGGAACCAACTAATGAAAAACTGTTTTTT.